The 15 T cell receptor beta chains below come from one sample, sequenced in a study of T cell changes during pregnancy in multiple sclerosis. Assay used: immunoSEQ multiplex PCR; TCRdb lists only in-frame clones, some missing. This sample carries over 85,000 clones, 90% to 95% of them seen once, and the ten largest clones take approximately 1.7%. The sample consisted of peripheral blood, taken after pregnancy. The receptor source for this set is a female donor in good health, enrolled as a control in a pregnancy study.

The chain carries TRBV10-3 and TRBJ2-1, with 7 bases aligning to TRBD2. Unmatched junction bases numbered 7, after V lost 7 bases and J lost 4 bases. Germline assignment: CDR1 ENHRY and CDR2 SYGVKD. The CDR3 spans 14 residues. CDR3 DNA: TGTGCCATCACGAGCGGGGAGGATTACAATGAGCAGTTCTTC. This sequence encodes CAITSGEDYNEQFF.

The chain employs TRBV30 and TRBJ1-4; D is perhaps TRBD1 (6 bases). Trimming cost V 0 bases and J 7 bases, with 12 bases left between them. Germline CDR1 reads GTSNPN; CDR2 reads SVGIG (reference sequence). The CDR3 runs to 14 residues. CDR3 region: CAWSVGGVSEKLFF. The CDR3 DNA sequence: TGTGCCTGGAGTGTAGGGGGGGTTAGTGAAAAACTGTTTTTT.

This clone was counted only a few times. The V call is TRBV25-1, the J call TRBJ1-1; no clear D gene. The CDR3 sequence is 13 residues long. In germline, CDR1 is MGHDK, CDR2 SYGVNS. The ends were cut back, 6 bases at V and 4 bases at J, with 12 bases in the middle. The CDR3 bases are TGTGCCAGCAGCCTAGGACGGGGCACTGAAGCTTTCTTT. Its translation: CASSLGRGTEAFF. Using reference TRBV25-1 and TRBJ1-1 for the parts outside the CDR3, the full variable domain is EADIYQTPRYLVIGTGKKITLECSQTMGHDKMYWYQQDPGMELHLIHYSYGVNSTEKGDLSSESTVSRIRTEHFPLTLESARPSHTSQYLCASSLGRGTEAFFGQGTRLTVV.

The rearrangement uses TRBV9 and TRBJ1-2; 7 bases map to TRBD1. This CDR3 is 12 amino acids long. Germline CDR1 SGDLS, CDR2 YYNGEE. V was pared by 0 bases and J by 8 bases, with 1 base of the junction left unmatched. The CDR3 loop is CASSVETGGYTF. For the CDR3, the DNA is TGTGCCAGCAGCGTAGAGACAGGGGGCTACACCTTC. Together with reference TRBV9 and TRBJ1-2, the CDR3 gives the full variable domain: DSGVTQTPKHLITATGQRVTLRCSPRSGDLSVYWYQQSLDQGLQFLIQYYNGEERAKGNILERFSAQQFPDLHSELNLSSLELGDSALYFCASSVETGGYTFGSGTRLTVV.

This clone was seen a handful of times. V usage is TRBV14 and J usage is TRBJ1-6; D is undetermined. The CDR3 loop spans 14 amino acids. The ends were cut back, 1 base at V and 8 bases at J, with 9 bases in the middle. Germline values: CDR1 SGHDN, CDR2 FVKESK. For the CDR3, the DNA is TGTGCCAGCAGCCAAGGGCAGACTTATTCACCCCTCCACTTT. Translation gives CASSQGQTYSPLHF.

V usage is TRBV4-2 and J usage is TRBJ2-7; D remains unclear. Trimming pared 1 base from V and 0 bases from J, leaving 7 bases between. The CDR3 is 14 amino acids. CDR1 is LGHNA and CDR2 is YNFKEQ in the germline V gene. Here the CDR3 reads CASSQARGSYEQYF. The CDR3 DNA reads TGTGCCAGCAGCCAAGCAAGAGGCTCCTACGAGCAGTACTTC.

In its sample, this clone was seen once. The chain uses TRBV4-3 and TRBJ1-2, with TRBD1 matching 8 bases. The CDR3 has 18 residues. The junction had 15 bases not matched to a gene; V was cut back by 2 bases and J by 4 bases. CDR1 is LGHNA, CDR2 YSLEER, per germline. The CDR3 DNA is TGCGCCAGCAGCCAATCCTCCGGACAGGGACCCTCGCTCTATGGCTACACCTTC. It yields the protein CASSQSSGQGPSLYGYTF.

CDR3 protein: CASSIGAGRAEAFF. The DNA of the CDR3 is TGTGCCAGCAGCATAGGGGCAGGTAGGGCTGAAGCTTTCTTT. This chain links TRBV6-5 with TRBJ1-1; a weak D match, TRBD1 (5 bases). V dropped 6 bases and J dropped 6 bases, with 17 bases sitting between them. CDR1 MNHEY and CDR2 SVGAGI come from the germline V gene. The CDR3 spans 14 residues.

CDR3 coding DNA: TGCGCCAGCAGCCTCACGGAGGAGGGGATCTATGGCTACACCTTC. Translated: CASSLTEEGIYGYTF. The rearrangement joins TRBV4-1 to TRBJ1-2; possible D gene TRBD1, 5 bases. CDR1 is MGHRA and CDR2 is YSYEKL in the germline V gene. This CDR3 spans 15 amino acids. The V and J ends lost 4 bases and 4 bases respectively, with 16 bases between them.

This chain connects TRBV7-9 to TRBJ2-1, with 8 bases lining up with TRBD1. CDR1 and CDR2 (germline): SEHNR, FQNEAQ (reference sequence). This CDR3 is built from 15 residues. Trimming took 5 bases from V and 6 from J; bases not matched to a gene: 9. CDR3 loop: CASSLKDRVRNEQFF. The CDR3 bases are TGTGCCAGCAGCCTCAAGGACAGGGTACGCAATGAGCAGTTCTTC.

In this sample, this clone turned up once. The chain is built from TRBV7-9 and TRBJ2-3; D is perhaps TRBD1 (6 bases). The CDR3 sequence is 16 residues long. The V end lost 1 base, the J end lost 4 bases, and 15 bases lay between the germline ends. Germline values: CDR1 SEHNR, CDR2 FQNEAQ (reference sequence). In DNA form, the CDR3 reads TGTGCCAGCAGCTTAGAACAGGGACCTATTGCAGATACGCAGTATTTT. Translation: CASSLEQGPIADTQYF.

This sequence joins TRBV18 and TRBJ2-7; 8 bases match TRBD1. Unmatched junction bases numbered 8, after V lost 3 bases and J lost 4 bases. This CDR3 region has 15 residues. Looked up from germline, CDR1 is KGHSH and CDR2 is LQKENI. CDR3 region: CASSPAGTGTYEQYF. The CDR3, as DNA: TGTGCCAGCTCACCGGCAGGGACAGGCACATACGAGCAGTACTTC.

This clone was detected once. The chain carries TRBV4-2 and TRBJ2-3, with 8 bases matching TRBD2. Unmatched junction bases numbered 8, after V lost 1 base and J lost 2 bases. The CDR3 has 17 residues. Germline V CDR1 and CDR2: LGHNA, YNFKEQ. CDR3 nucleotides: TGTGCCAGCAGCCAAGGAACGCGGGGGGCCCCCACAGATACGCAGTATTTT. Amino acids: CASSQGTRGAPTDTQYF.

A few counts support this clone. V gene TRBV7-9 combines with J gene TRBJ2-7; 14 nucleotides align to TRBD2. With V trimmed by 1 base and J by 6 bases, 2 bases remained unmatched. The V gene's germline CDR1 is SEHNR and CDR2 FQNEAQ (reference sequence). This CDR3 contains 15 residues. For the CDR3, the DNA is TGTGCCAGCAGCTTAGAGGGACTAGCGGGGGCCGAGCAGTACTTC. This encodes CASSLEGLAGAEQYF.

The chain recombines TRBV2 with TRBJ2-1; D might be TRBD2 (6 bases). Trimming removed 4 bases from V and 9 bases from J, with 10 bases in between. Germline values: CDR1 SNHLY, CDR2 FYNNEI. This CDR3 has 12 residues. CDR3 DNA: TGTGCCAGCAGTGGGGGGGTCAGTGAGCAGTTCTTC. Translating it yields CASSGGVSEQFF.